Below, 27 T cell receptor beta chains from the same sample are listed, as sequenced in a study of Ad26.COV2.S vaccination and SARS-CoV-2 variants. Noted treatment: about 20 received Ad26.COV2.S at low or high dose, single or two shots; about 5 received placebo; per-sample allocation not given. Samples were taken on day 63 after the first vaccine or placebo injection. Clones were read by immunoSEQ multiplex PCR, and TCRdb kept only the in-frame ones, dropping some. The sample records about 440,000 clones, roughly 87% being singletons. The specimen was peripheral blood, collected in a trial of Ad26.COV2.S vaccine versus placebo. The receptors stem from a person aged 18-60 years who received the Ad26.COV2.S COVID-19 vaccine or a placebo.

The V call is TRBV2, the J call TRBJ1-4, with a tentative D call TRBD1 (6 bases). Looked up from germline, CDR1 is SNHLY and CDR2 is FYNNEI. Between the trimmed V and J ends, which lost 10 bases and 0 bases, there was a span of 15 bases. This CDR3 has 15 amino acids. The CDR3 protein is CATLRGAATNEKLFF. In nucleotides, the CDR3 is TGTGCCACCCTGCGGGGGGCTGCAACTAATGAAAAACTGTTTTTT. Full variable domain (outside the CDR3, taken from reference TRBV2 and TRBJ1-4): EPEVTQTPSHQVTQMGQEVILRCVPISNHLYFYWYRQILGQKVEFLVSFYNNEISEKSEIFDDQFSVERPDGSNFTLKIRSTKLEDSAMYFCATLRGAATNEKLFFGSGTQLSVL.

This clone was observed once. The CDR3 DNA is TGTGCCAGCATAGCGGGAGGGCCGGGAAAGACCTACACCGGGGAGCTGTTTTTT. Residues: CASIAGGPGKTYTGELFF. The chain combines TRBV28 with TRBJ2-2, with 11 bases identical to TRBD2. The CDR3 runs to 18 residues. Losses at the gene ends were 7 bases for V and 3 bases for J; bases not matched to a gene: 13. Germline V CDR1 and CDR2: MDHEN, SYDVKM.

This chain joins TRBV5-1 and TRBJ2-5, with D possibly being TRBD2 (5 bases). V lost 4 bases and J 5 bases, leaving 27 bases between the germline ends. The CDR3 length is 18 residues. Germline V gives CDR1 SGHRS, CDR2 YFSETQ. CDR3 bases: TGCGCCAGCAGCCCTGTGCGGTCCTCACTAGGAGTCGGGGAGACCCAGTACTTC. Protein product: CASSPVRSSLGVGETQYF. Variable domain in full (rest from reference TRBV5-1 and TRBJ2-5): KAGVTQTPRYLIKTRGQQVTLSCSPISGHRSVSWYQQTPGQGLQFLFEYFSETQRNKGNFPGRFSGRQFSNSRSEMNVSTLELGDSALYLCASSPVRSSLGVGETQYFGPGTRLLVL.

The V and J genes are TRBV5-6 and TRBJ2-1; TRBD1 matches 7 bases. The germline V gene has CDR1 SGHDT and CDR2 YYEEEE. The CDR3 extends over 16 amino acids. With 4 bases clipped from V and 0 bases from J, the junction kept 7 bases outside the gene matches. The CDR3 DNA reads TGTGCCAGCAGCATCCGGGGACAGAGCTCCTACAATGAGCAGTTCTTC. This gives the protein CASSIRGQSSYNEQFF.

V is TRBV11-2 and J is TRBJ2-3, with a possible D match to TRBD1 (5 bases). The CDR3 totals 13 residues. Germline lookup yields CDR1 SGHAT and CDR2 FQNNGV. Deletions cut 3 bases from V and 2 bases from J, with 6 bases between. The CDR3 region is CASSLTVTDTQYF. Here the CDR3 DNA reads TGTGCCAGCAGCTTGACAGTCACAGATACGCAGTATTTT.

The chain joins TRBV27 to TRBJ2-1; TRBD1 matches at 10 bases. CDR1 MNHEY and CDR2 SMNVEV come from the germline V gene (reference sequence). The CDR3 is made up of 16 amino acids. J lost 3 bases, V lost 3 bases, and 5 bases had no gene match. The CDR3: CASSLRDRGYYNEQFF. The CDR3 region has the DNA TGTGCCAGCAGTTTGAGGGACAGGGGTTACTACAATGAGCAGTTCTTC.

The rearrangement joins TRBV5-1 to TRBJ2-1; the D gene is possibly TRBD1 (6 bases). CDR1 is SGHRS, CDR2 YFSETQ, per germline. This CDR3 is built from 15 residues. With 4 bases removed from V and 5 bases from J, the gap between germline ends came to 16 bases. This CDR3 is CASSPEGRGHNEQFF. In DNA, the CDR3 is TGCGCCAGCAGCCCCGAGGGCAGGGGCCACAATGAGCAGTTCTTC.

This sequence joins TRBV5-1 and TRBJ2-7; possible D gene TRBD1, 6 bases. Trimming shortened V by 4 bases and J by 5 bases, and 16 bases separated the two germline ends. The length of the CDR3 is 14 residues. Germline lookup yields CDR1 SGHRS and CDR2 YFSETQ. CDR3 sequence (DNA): TGCGCCAGCAGCACCCGGACAGACACCCACGAGCAGTACTTC. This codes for CASSTRTDTHEQYF.

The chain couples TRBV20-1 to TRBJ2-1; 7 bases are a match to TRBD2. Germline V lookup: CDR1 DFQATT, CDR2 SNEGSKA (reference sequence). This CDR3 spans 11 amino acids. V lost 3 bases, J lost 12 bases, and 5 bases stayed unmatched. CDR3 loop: CSASTSGAQFF. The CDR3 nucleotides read TGCAGTGCTAGTACCAGCGGGGCGCAGTTCTTC.

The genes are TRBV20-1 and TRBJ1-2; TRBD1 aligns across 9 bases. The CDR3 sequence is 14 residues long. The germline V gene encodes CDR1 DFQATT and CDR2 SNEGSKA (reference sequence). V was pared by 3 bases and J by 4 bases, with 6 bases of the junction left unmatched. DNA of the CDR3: TGCAGTGCTAGTGAGGGGACAGGGCTCTATGGCTACACCTTC. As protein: CSASEGTGLYGYTF.

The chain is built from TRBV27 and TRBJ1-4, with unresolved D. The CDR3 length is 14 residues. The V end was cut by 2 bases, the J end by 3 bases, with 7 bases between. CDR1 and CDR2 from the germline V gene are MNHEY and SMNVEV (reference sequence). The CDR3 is CASSLEWSNEKLFF. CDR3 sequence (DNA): TGTGCCAGCAGTTTAGAGTGGTCTAATGAAAAACTGTTTTTT.

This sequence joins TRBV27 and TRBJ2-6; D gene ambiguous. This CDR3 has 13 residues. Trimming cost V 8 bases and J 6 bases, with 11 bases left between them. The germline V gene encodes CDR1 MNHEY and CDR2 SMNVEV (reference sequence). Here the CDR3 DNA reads TGTGCCAGCGGCCGAGGAGTGGCCAACGTCCTGACTTTC. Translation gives CASGRGVANVLTF.

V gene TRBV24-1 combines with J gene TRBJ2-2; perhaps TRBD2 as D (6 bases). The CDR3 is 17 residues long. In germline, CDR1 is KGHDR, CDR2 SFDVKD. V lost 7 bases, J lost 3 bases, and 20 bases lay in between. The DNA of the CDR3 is TGTGCCACCAGCCACCCTGAGGGGACTCCATACACCGGGGAGCTGTTTTTT. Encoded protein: CATSHPEGTPYTGELFF.

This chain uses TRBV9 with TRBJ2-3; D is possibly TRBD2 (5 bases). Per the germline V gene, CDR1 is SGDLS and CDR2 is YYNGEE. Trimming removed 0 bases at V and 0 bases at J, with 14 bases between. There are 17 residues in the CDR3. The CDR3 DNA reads TGTGCCAGCAGCGTAGGAGGTTGGGAGAGTAGCACAGATACGCAGTATTTT. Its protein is CASSVGGWESSTDTQYF.

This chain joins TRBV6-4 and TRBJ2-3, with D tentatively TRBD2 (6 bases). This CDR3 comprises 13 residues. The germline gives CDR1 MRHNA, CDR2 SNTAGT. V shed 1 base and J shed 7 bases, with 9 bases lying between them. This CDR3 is CASSDLGGNTQYF. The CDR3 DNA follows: TGTGCCAGCAGTGACTTAGGCGGGAATACGCAGTATTTT.

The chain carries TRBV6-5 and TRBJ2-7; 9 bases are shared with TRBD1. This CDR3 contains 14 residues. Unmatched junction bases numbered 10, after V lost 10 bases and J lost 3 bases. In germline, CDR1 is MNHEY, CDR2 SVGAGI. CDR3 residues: CATQGGTGFYEQYF. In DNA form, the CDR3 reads TGTGCCACCCAGGGCGGGACAGGGTTCTACGAGCAGTACTTC.

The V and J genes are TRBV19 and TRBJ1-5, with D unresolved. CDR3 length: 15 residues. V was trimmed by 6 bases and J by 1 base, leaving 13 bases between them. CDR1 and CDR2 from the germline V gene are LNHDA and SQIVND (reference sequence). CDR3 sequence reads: CASRYLAWSNQPQHF. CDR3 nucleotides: TGTGCCAGTAGGTACCTGGCTTGGAGCAATCAGCCCCAGCATTTT.

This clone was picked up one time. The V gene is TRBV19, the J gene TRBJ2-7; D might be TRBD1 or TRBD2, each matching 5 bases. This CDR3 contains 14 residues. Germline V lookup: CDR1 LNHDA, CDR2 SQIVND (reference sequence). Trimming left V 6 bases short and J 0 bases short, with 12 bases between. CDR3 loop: CASSGTVRSYEQYF. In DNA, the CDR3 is TGTGCCAGTAGCGGGACGGTACGCTCCTACGAGCAGTACTTC.

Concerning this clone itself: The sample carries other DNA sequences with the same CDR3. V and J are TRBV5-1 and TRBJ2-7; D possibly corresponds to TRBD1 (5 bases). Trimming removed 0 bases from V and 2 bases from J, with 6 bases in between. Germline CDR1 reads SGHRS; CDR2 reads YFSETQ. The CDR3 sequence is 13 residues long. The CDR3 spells CASSLEGTYEQYF. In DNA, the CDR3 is TGCGCCAGCAGCTTGGAGGGGACCTACGAGCAGTACTTC.

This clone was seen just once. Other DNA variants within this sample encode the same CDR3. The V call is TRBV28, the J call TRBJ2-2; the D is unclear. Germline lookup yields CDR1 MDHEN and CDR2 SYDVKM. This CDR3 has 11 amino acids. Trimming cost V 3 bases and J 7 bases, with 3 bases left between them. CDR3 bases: TGTGCCAGCAGTTTGTACGGGGAGCTGTTTTTT. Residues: CASSLYGELFF.

The CDR3 DNA sequence: TGTGCCAGCAGTTCTACCGGGACAGGATCCTACGAGCAGTACTTC. Its protein is CASSSTGTGSYEQYF. The chain carries TRBV27 and TRBJ2-7, with 8 positions matching TRBD1. The CDR3 covers 15 residues. V lost 4 bases to trimming and J lost 1 base; unmatched junction nucleotides: 6. The germline CDR1 and CDR2 sequences are MNHEY and SMNVEV (reference sequence).

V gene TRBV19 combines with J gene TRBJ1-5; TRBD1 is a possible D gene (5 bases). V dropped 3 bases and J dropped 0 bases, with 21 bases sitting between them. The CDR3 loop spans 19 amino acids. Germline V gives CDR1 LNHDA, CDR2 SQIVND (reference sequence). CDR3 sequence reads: CASSIRGLTDTNSNQPQHF. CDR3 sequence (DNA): TGTGCCAGTAGTATCCGTGGTCTGACAGACACTAATAGCAATCAGCCCCAGCATTTT.

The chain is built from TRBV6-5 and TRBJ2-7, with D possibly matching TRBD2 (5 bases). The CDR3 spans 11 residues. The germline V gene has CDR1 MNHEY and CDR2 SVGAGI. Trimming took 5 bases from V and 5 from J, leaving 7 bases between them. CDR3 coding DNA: TGTGCCAGCAGTCGGCGGGACGAGCAGTACTTC. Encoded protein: CASSRRDEQYF.

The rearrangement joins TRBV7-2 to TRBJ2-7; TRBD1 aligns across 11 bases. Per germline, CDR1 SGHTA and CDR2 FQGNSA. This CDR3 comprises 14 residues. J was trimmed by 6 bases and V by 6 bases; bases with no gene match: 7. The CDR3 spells CASRRGTGGSEQYF. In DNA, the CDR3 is TGTGCCAGCAGGCGGGGGACAGGGGGTTCCGAGCAGTACTTC.

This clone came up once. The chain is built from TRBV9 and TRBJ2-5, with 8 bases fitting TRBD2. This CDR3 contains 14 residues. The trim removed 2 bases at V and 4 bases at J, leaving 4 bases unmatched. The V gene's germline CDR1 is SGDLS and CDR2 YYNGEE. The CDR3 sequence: CASSVSGMRETQYF. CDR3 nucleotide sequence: TGTGCCAGCAGCGTTAGCGGGATGAGAGAGACCCAGTACTTC.

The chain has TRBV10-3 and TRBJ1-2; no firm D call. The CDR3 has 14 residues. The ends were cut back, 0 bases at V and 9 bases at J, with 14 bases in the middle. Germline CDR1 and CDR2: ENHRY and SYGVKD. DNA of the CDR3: TGTGCCATCAGTGAGTCGGGTCAGGAGGTTAGCTACACCTTC. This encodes CAISESGQEVSYTF.

CDR3: CSDASRGLAGSLDTQYF. Here the CDR3 DNA reads TGCAGCGACGCCTCCCGTGGTCTAGCGGGATCGCTGGATACGCAGTATTTT. The J gene is TRBJ2-3, the V gene TRBV29-1; 9 bases match TRBD2. Losses at the gene ends were 7 bases for V and 6 bases for J; bases not matched to a gene: 20. CDR3 length equals 17 residues. Germline-derived CDR1 and CDR2 are SQVTM and ANQGSEA.